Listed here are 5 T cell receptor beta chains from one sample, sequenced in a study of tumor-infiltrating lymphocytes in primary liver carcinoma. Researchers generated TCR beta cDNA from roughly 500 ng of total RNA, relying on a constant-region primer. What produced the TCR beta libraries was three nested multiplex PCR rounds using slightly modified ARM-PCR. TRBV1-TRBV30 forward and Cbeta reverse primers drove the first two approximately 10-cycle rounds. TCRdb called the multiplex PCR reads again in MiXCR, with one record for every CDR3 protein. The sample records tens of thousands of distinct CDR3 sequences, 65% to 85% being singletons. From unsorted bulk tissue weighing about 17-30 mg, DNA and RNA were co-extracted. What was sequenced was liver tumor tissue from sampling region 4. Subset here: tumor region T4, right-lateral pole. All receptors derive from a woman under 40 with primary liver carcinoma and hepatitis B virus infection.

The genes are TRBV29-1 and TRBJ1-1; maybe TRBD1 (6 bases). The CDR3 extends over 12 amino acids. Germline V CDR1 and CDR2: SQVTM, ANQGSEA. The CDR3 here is CSVETGRTEAFF. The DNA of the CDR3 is TGCAGTGTCGAGACAGGACGCACTGAAGCTTTCTTT.

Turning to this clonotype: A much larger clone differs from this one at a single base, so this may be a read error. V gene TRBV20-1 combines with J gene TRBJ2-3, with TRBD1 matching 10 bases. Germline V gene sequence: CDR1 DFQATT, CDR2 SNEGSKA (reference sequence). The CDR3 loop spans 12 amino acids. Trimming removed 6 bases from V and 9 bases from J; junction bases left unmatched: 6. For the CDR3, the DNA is TGCAGTGCCTGCGACAGGGGGCGCACGCAGTATTTT. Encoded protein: CSACDRGRTQYF.

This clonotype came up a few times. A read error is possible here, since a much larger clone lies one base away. CDR3 region: CASSVGGAWGTETFF. The CDR3 nucleotides read TGTGCCAGCAGCGTAGGCGGGGCTTGGGGCACTGAAACTTTCTTT. The chain has TRBV9 and TRBJ1-1; D may be TRBD1 (5 bases). Germline CDR1 SGDLS, CDR2 YYNGEE. This CDR3 is built from 15 residues.

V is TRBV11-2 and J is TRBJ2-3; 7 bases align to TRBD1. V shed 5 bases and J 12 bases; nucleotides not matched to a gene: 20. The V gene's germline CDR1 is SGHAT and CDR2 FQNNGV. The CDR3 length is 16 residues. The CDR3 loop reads CASSRTRQGRGDIQYF. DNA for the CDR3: TGTGCCAGCAGCCGGACACGACAGGGAAGGGGAGATATACAGTATTTT.

CDR3 DNA sequence: TGTGCCAGCACTTTCCCCCCTCTTAGCACAGATACGCAGTATTTT. It is translated as CASTFPPLSTDTQYF. The chain couples TRBV12-3 or TRBV12-4 to TRBJ2-3; D remains ambiguous. CDR3 length: 15 amino acids. V shed 7 bases and J shed 0 bases, with 14 bases lying between them.